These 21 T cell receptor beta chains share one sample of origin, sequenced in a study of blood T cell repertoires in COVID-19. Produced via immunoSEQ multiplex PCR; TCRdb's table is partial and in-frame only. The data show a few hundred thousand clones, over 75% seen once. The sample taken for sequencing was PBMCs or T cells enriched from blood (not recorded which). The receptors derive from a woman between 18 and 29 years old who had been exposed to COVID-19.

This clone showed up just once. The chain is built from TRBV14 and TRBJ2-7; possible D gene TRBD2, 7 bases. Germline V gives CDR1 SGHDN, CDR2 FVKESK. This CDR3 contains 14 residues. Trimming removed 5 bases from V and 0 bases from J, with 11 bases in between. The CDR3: CASSRGGSSYEQYF. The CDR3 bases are TGTGCCAGCAGCAGGGGGGGAAGCTCCTACGAGCAGTACTTC.

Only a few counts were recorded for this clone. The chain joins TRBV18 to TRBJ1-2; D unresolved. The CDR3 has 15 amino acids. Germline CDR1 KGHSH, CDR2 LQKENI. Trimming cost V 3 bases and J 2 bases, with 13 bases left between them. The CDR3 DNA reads TGTGCCAGCTCACCTTTAACGGGGAACAACTATGGCTACACCTTC. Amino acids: CASSPLTGNNYGYTF.

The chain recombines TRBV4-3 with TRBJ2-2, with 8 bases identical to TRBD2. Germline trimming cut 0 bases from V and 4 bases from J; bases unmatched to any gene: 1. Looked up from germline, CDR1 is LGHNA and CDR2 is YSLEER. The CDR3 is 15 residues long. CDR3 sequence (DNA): TGCGCCAGCAGCCAAGAGAGCGGGGGCACCGGGGAGCTGTTTTTT. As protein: CASSQESGGTGELFF.

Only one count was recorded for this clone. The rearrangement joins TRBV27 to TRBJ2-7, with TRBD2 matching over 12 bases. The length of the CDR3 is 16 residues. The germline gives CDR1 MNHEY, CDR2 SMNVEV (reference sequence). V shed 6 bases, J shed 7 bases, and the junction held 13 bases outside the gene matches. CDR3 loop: CASSHRLAGAPEEQYF. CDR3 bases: TGTGCCAGCAGCCATCGACTAGCGGGAGCGCCGGAAGAGCAGTACTTC.

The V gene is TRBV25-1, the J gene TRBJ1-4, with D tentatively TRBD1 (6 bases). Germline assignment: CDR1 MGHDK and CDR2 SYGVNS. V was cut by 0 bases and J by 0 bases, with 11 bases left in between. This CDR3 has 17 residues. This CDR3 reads CASSEYGRGATNEKLFF. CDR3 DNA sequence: TGTGCCAGCAGTGAATACGGCAGGGGCGCAACTAATGAAAAACTGTTTTTT.

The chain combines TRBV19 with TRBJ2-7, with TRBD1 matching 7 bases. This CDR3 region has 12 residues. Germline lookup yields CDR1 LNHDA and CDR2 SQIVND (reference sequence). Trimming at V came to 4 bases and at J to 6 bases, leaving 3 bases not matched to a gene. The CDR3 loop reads CASSTRQGEQYF. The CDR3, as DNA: TGTGCCAGTAGTACCCGACAGGGCGAGCAGTACTTC.

CDR3 coding DNA: TGTGCCAGCAGCTTGGGCAGGGGGATAAACACCATATATTTT. As protein: CASSLGRGINTIYF. J is TRBJ1-3 and V is TRBV13; 7 bases line up with TRBD1. The CDR3 covers 14 residues. With 3 bases clipped from V and 6 bases from J, the junction kept 5 bases outside the gene matches. Germline CDR1 reads PRHDT; CDR2 reads FYEKMQ (reference sequence).

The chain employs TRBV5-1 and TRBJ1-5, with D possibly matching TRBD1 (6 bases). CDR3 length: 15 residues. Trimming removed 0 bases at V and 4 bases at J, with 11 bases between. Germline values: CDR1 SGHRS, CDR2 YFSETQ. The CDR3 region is CASSLGGTLNQPQHF. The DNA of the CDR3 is TGCGCCAGCAGCTTGGGTGGGACACTAAATCAGCCCCAGCATTTT.

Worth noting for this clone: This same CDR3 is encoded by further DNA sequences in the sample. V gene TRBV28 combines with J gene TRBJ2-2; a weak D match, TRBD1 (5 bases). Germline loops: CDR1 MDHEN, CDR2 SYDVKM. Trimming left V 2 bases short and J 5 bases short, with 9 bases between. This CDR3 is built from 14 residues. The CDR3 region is CASSLRRATGELFF. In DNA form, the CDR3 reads TGTGCCAGCAGTTTACGCAGGGCGACCGGGGAGCTGTTTTTT.

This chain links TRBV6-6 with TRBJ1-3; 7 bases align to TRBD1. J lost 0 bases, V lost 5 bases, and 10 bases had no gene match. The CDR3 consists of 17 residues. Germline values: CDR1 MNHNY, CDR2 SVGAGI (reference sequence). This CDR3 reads CASSPRGQGGSGNTIYF. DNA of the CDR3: TGTGCCAGCAGTCCTCGAGGGCAGGGGGGCTCTGGAAACACCATATATTTT.

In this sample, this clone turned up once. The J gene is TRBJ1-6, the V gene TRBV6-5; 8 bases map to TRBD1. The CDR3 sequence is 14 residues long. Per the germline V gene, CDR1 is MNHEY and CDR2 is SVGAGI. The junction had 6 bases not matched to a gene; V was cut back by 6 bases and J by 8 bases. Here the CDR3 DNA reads TGTGCCAGCAGCATTGGACAGGGATATTCACCCCTCCACTTT. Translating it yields CASSIGQGYSPLHF.

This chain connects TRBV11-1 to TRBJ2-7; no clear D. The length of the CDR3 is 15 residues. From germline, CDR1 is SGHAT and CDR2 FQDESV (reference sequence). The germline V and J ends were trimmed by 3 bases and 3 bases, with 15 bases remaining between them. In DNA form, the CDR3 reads TGTGCCAGCAGCTTTTCCGAGTACTCGAACTACGAGCAGTACTTC. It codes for CASSFSEYSNYEQYF.

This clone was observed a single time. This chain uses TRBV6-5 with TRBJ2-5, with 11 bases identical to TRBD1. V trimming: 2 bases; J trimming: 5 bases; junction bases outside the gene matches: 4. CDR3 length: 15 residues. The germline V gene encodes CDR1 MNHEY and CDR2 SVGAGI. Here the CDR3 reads CASSYARTGGETQYF. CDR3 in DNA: TGTGCCAGCAGTTACGCTAGGACAGGGGGCGAGACCCAGTACTTC.

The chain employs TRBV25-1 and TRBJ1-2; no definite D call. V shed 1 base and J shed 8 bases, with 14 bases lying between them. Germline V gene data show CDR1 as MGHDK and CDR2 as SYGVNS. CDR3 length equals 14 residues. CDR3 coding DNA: TGTGCCAGCAGTGAATTATCTTGGAGGAGGGGCTACACCTTC. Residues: CASSELSWRRGYTF.

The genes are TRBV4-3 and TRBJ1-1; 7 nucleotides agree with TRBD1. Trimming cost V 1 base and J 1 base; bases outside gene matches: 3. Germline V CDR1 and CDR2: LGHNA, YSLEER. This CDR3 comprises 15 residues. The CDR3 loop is CASSQGDRENTEAFF. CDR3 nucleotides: TGCGCCAGCAGCCAAGGAGACAGGGAGAACACTGAAGCTTTCTTT.

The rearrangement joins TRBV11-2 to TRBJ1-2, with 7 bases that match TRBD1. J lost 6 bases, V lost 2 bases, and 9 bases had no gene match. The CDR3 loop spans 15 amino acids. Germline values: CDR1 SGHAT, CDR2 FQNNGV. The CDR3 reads CASSLSTTGRDGYTF. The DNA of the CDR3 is TGTGCCAGCAGCTTATCTACGACAGGGCGGGATGGCTACACCTTC.

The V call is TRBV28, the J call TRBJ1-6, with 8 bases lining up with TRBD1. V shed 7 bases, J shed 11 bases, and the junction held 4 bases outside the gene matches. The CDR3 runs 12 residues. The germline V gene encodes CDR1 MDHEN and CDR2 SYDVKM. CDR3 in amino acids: CASNGQGPPLHF. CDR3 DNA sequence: TGTGCCAGCAATGGACAGGGCCCACCCCTCCACTTT. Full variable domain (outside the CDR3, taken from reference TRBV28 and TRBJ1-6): DVKVTQSSRYLVKRTGEKVFLECVQDMDHENMFWYRQDPGLGLRLIYFSYDVKMKEKGDIPEGYSVSREKKERFSLILESASTNQTSMYLCASNGQGPPLHFGNGTRLTVT.

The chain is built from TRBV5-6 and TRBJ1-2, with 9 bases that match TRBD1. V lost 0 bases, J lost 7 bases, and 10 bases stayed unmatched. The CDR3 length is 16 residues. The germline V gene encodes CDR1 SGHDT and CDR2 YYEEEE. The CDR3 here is CASSLARGQGIGGYTF. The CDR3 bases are TGTGCCAGCAGCTTGGCAAGGGGACAGGGTATCGGTGGCTACACCTTC.

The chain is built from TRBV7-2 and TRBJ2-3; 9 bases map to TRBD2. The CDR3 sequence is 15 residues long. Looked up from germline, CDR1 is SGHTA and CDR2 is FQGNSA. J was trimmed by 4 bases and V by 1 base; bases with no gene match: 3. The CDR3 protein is CASSLGRGGADTQYF. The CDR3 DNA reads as TGTGCCAGCAGCTTAGGGCGGGGGGGGGCAGATACGCAGTATTTT.

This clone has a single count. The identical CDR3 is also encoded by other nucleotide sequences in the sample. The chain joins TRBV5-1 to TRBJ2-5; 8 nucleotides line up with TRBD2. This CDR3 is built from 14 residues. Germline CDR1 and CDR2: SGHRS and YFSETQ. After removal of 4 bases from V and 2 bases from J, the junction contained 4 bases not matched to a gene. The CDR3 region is CASSRTSGQETQYF. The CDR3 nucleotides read TGCGCCAGCAGCCGAACTAGCGGACAAGAGACCCAGTACTTC.

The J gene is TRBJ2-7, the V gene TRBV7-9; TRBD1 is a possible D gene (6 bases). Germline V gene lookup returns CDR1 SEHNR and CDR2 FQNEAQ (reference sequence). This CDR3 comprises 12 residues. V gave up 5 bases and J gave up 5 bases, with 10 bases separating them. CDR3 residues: CASSAHRDEQYF. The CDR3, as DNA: TGTGCCAGCAGCGCCCACAGGGACGAGCAGTACTTC. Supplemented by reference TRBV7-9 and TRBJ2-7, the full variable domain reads DTGVSQNPRHKITKRGQNVTFRCDPISEHNRLYWYRQTLGQGPEFLTYFQNEAQLEKSRLLSDRFSAERPKGSFSTLEIQRTEQGDSAMYLCASSAHRDEQYFGPGTRLTVT.